The 29 T cell receptor beta chains below all came from one sample that was sequenced in a study of T cell clusters in autoimmune cytopenias. Some 38,000 genome equivalents of blood DNA were amplified for TRB. One tube held mixed TRB-A and TRB-B primer pools for touch-down PCR. TCRdb reprocessed the multiplex PCR reads, with one entry per CDR3 protein and no DNA. The sample table includes 150 to 200 distinct CDR3 sequences. The sample was peripheral blood. These receptors all stem from a human donor with an autoimmune cytopenia or autoimmune hepatitis (not recorded which).

This clonotype counts as hyperexpanded (1% or more) by frequency. The chain combines TRBV29-1 with TRBJ2-1. The CDR3 has 12 amino acids. Germline values: CDR1 SQVTM, CDR2 ANQGSEA. The CDR3 is CSFDRGYNEQFF.

This clonotype registers medium-sized by frequency. The genes are TRBV7-9 and TRBJ1-5. Germline V lookup: CDR1 SEHNR, CDR2 FQNEAQ (reference sequence). The CDR3 has 15 amino acids. The CDR3 loop reads CASSSTAAGNQPQHF. Filled out from reference TRBV7-9 and TRBJ1-5, the complete variable domain reads DTGVSQNPRHKITKRGQNVTFRCDPISEHNRLYWYRQTLGQGPEFLTYFQNEAQLEKSRLLSDRFSAERPKGSFSTLEIQRTEQGDSAMYLCASSSTAAGNQPQHFGDGTRLSIL.

According to its frequency, this clonotype is medium-sized. The chain joins TRBV18 to TRBJ2-3; the TCRdb call, TRBD1, lacks DNA for checking. CDR3 size: 16 residues. Germline values: CDR1 KGHSH, CDR2 LQKENI. The CDR3 here is CASSPLPGQKEDTQYF.

In terms of frequency, this clonotype is medium-sized. The chain joins TRBV20-1 to TRBJ1-1. The germline CDR1 and CDR2 sequences are DFQATT and SNEGSKA (reference sequence). The CDR3 is 16 amino acids. The CDR3 reads CSASSGRTPKNTEAFF.

By frequency, this clonotype registers medium-sized (0.01 to 0.1%). This chain uses TRBV28 with TRBJ2-7; with no DNA, the TCRdb D assignment of TRBD2 cannot be verified. Germline values: CDR1 MDHEN, CDR2 SYDVKM. The CDR3 has 14 amino acids. CDR3 amino acids: CASSFVSGRYEQYF.

This clonotype is called large (0.1 to 1%) based on its frequency. V and J are TRBV30 and TRBJ1-5; TCRdb reports TRBD1, a call that lacks DNA to check it against. Germline CDR1 reads GTSNPN; CDR2 reads SVGIG (reference sequence). This CDR3 is 14 amino acids long. The CDR3 region is CAWSAGTGGWPQHF. Together with reference TRBV30 and TRBJ1-5, the CDR3 gives the full variable domain: SQTIHQWPATLVQPVGSPLSLECTVEGTSNPNLYWYRQAAGRGLQLLFYSVGIGQISSEVPQNLSASRPQDRQFILSSKKLLLSDSGFYLCAWSAGTGGWPQHFGDGTRLSIL.

Measured by frequency, this clonotype is hyperexpanded. The chain has TRBV29-1 and TRBJ2-3; TCRdb reports TRBD1, a call that lacks DNA to check it against. The CDR3 length is 14 residues. The germline V gene encodes CDR1 SQVTM and CDR2 ANQGSEA. CDR3 sequence: CSVHRGGLTDTQYF.

This clonotype registers medium-sized by frequency. V gene TRBV7-2 combines with J gene TRBJ2-3; checking the TCRdb D call of TRBD1 is not possible without DNA. The length of the CDR3 is 16 residues. Germline-derived CDR1 and CDR2 are SGHTA and FQGNSA. CDR3 loop: CASSARQGGSTDTQYF.

This clonotype is classed as large by frequency. This chain joins TRBV6-1 and TRBJ2-7; lacking DNA, the TRBD1 call made by TCRdb goes unchecked. Germline V gene sequence: CDR1 MNHNS, CDR2 SASEGT. The CDR3 is made up of 14 amino acids. CDR3 protein: CASSEWDRGYEQYF.

Measured by frequency, this clonotype is large. V gene TRBV24-1 combines with J gene TRBJ1-5; TCRdb's D call of TRBD1 is untestable without DNA. The CDR3 consists of 13 residues. In germline, CDR1 is KGHDR, CDR2 SFDVKD. The CDR3 sequence is CATTPGTNQPQHF.

This clonotype is identified as hyperexpanded (1% or more) from frequency. The V gene is TRBV6-4, the J gene TRBJ2-7. The CDR3 is 15 amino acids. Germline values: CDR1 MRHNA, CDR2 SNTAGT. CDR3 amino acids: CASSDRAGAAYEQYF.

The genes are TRBV4-2 and TRBJ2-3; TCRdb lists TRBD1, though no DNA is available to test this call. The CDR3 is 21 residues long. Germline V lookup: CDR1 LGHNA, CDR2 YNFKEQ. The CDR3 here is CASSQDLRRCDPGPGVDTQYF.

This clonotype ranks as hyperexpanded in terms of frequency. The chain employs TRBV6-2 or TRBV6-3 and TRBJ2-7; the D call from TCRdb, TRBD1, cannot be confirmed without DNA. This CDR3 is 17 amino acids long. The germline gives CDR1 MNHEY, CDR2 SVGEGT. The CDR3 protein is CASNTLPGTGTTYEQYF.

The V gene is TRBV27, the J gene TRBJ2-1; TCRdb reports TRBD2, a call that lacks DNA to check it against. The CDR3 length is 17 residues. Germline values: CDR1 MNHEY, CDR2 SMNVEV (reference sequence). The CDR3 protein is CASSVPSTSGGYNEQFF.

Its frequency marks this clonotype as medium-sized (0.01 to 0.1%). The V and J genes are TRBV12-3 or TRBV12-4 and TRBJ2-1; TCRdb's D call, TRBD2, is unchecked because there is no DNA. The CDR3 totals 18 residues. The CDR3 spells CASSTGLAGGGHYNEQFF.

V gene TRBV20-1 combines with J gene TRBJ1-1; TCRdb proposes TRBD1, but this gene call is untestable without DNA. From germline, CDR1 is DFQATT and CDR2 SNEGSKA (reference sequence). The length of the CDR3 is 12 residues. CDR3 amino acids: CSARTGDTEAFF.

In terms of frequency, this clonotype is medium-sized (0.01 to 0.1%). The chain links TRBV4-2 to TRBJ1-1. The CDR3 totals 13 residues. Germline V gene sequence: CDR1 LGHNA, CDR2 YNFKEQ. The CDR3: CASSPGVRTEAFF.

By frequency, this clonotype registers large. The gene calls are TRBV6-1 and TRBJ1-6. The CDR3 loop spans 13 amino acids. The germline V gene has CDR1 MNHNS and CDR2 SASEGT. CDR3 region: CASSEIPRSPLHF.

Considering frequency, this clonotype is large. The chain employs TRBV7-2 and TRBJ2-5. Germline loops: CDR1 SGHTA, CDR2 FQGNSA. CDR3 length: 16 residues. This CDR3 reads CASSLRWPGYQETQYF.

The rearrangement uses TRBV6-4 and TRBJ2-7; the D gene TCRdb calls, TRBD1, cannot be checked with no DNA. This CDR3 has 15 residues. Germline assignment: CDR1 MRHNA and CDR2 SNTAGT. The chain's CDR3 is CASSLLGDRATEQYF.

This clonotype shows up as large (0.1 to 1%) by frequency. This chain connects TRBV10-3 to TRBJ1-6. There are 14 residues in the CDR3. Germline V lookup: CDR1 ENHRY, CDR2 SYGVKD. The CDR3 spells CAISDGTVRSPLHF.

This clonotype is called large based on its frequency. V and J are TRBV6-1 and TRBJ2-7; without DNA, the TCRdb call of TRBD2 cannot be checked. Germline CDR1 reads MNHNS; CDR2 reads SASEGT. This CDR3 spans 16 amino acids. The CDR3: CASSERTRRFAYEQYF.

The chain recombines TRBV4-3 with TRBJ2-7; the D gene TCRdb calls, TRBD1, cannot be checked with no DNA. The CDR3 extends over 15 amino acids. CDR1 LGHNA and CDR2 YSLEER come from the germline V gene. CDR3 sequence: CASSQDRGTYYEQYF.

In terms of frequency, this clonotype is large. V gene TRBV19 combines with J gene TRBJ2-3. Germline V lookup: CDR1 LNHDA, CDR2 SQIVND (reference sequence). This CDR3 region has 13 residues. CDR3 region: CASSIELTDTQYF.

In terms of frequency, this clonotype is large. The chain recombines TRBV13 with TRBJ2-7; TCRdb's assignment of TRBD1 cannot be checked, as there is no DNA. The V gene's germline CDR1 is PRHDT and CDR2 FYEKMQ (reference sequence). CDR3 size: 14 residues. The chain's CDR3 is CASSTRDRPYEQYF.

This clonotype counts as medium-sized (0.01 to 0.1%) by frequency. This chain connects TRBV4-2 to TRBJ2-7. Germline V lookup: CDR1 LGHNA, CDR2 YNFKEQ. The CDR3 is 12 amino acids. The CDR3 is CASSQDAYEQYF.

This clonotype shows up as large by frequency. This chain links TRBV24-1 with TRBJ2-2; as DNA is missing, the TRBD1 call by TCRdb cannot be tested. CDR3 size: 14 residues. CDR1 and CDR2 (germline): KGHDR, SFDVKD. CDR3 residues: CATSDDRDTGELFF.

Judged by frequency, this clonotype is large. V usage is TRBV11-1 and J usage is TRBJ2-7. The CDR3 covers 13 residues. Germline CDR1 is SGHAT and CDR2 is FQDESV (reference sequence). CDR3 sequence: CASSFGQPYEQYF. Together with reference TRBV11-1 and TRBJ2-7, the CDR3 gives the full variable domain: EAEVAQSPRYKITEKSQAVAFWCDPISGHATLYWYRQILGQGPELLVQFQDESVVDDSQLPKDRFSAERLKGVDSTLKIQPAELGDSAMYLCASSFGQPYEQYFGPGTRLTVT.

In terms of frequency, this clonotype is large. V and J are TRBV30 and TRBJ2-7; the D call of TRBD1 rests on TCRdb alone, since no DNA is present to check it. CDR3 size: 15 residues. Germline CDR1 reads GTSNPN; CDR2 reads SVGIG (reference sequence). CDR3 amino acids: CAWSVTNRGPTEQYF.